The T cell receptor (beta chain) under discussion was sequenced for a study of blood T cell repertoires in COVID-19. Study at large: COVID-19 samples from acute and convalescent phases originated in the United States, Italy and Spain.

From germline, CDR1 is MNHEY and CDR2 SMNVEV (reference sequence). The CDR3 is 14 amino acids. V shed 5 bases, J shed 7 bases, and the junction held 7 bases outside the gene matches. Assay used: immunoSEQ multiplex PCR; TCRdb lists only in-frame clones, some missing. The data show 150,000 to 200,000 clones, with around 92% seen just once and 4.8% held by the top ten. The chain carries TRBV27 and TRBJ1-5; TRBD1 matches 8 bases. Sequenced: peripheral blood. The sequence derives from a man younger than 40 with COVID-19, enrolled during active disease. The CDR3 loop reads CASSRGQGEQPQHF. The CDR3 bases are TGTGCCAGCAGTCGTGGACAGGGAGAACAGCCCCAGCATTTT.